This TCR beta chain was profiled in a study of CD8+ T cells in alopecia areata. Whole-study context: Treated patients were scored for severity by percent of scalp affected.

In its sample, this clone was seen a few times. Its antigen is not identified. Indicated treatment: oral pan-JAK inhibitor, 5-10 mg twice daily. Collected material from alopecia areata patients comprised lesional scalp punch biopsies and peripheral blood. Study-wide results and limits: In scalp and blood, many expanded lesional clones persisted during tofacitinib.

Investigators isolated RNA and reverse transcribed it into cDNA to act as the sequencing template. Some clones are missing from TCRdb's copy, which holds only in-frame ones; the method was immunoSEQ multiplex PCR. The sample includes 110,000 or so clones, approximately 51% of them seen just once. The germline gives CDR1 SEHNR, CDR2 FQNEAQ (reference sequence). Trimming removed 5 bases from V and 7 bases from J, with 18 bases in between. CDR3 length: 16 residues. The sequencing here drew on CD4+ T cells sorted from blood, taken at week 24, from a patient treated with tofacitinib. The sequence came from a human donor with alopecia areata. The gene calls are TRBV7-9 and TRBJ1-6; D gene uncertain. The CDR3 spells CASSLLGPRKNSPLHF. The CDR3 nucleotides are TGTGCCAGCAGCCTCCTCGGGCCAAGGAAAAATTCACCCCTCCACTTT.